This TCR beta chain was sequenced during a study of blood T cell repertoires in COVID-19. Turning to the study itself: Sample material is recorded as cDNA or gDNA derived from T cells, B-cell-depleted T cells, or PBMCs.

The CDR3 extends over 13 amino acids. Germline V gene data show CDR1 as MNHEY and CDR2 as SVGAGI. Trimming stripped 2 bases from V and 7 bases from J, with 12 bases between. Assay: immunoSEQ multiplex PCR; the TCRdb copy retains only in-frame clones and omits some. The table has roughly 60,000 clones, around 84% seen once. The origin of this receptor is a human donor with active COVID-19. The donor label of this sample is uncertain. The sequenced sample was peripheral blood. The V call is TRBV6-5, the J call TRBJ2-7, with a tentative D call TRBD1 (6 bases). Here the CDR3 DNA reads TGTGCCAGCAGTTACGGAAACAGGGATGAGCAGTACTTC. Protein product: CASSYGNRDEQYF.